The source of this TCR beta chain is a study of blood T cell repertoires in COVID-19. As for the study in general: Samples taken during acute and convalescent COVID-19 were collected in the United States, Italy and Spain. PBMCs, B-cell-depleted T cells, or T cells were the source of the cDNA or gDNA that made up the material.

Source study methods: Amplifying reference gene primers gave estimates of nucleated cell counts. Sequencing was performed with immunoSEQ multiplex PCR; in TCRdb, only in-frame clones are kept and a portion is missing. V, J and clone size are those of that table, while D and trimming were read from the DNA. The sample has 300,000 to 350,000 clones, about nine tenths seen once; the top ten hold about 2.3%. The V gene's germline CDR1 is SGHTS and CDR2 YDEGEE. Trimming stripped 5 bases from V and 2 bases from J, with 11 bases between. The CDR3 totals 14 residues. The sample consisted of peripheral blood. This rearrangement joins TRBV5-8 to TRBJ1-5; tentatively, D is TRBD1 (6 bases). This TCR was sampled from a man aged 18 to 29 with active or convalescent COVID-19. The CDR3 reads CASSYRVGNQPQHF. CDR3 nucleotide sequence: TGTGCCAGCAGTTACAGGGTAGGCAATCAGCCCCAGCATTTT.